The T cell receptor (beta chain) under discussion was sequenced for a study of Graves' ophthalmopathy and Graves' hyperthyroidism listed by TCRdb under 2018. About the full investigation: Peripheral blood was collected at initial diagnosis, before any treatment. In several hyperthyroidism patients, the T-cell repertoires found in thyroid tissue were compared with those found in blood. For training and testing, the 100 patients in the discovery cohort were randomly divided in a 7:3 ratio. Following sample collection, hyperthyroidism patients were given methimazole at a starting dose of 30 mg daily, and ophthalmopathy patients were given high-dose intravenous methylprednisolone. To explore V-J signatures distinguishing ophthalmopathy from hyperthyroidism, a discovery set of more than 95 patients (roughly 45 ophthalmopathy, over 55 stable hyperthyroidism) was enrolled. In total, 135 blood samples were TCR-sequenced: around 42 ophthalmopathy, some 80 hyperthyroidism and about 17 hyperthyroidism-to-ophthalmopathy patients. An independent validation cohort was composed of roughly 18 hyperthyroidism patients and around 15 patients who later progressed from hyperthyroidism to ophthalmopathy. TCR beta repertoire signatures were used to distinguish Graves' ophthalmopathy from Graves' hyperthyroidism and to predict progression to ophthalmopathy.

The CDR3 goes from the cysteine to the phenylalanine over 15 residues. Of the read, only the CDR3 DNA is kept; its 45 bases are in frame from base 1. V trim: 2 bases; J trim: 0 bases; unmatched bases: 4. Based on the germline V gene (reference sequence), the CDR1 and CDR2 sequences are LNHDA and SQIVND. For repertoire sequencing, TCR beta CDR3 regions were amplified from RNA transcripts. HTBI primers and the Qiagen OneStep RT-PCR kit were used in a first-round RT-PCR, which was followed by a second-round multiplex PCR, size selection and purification. Libraries were sequenced on an Illumina HiSeq2000 using paired-end 100 bp reads. The original pipeline was this. SOAPnuke was used for read processing, and reads with adapters, uncalled bases, a mean Phred below 15, or no exact constant-primer or identifier match were discarded. COPE v1.2.5 was used to merge the high-quality paired reads. Each unique nucleotide sequence was treated as a clonotype, and MiTCR v1.1 was used to align the clonotypes to the IMGT TRB V, D and J references. Analysis was restricted to V-J combinations with a frequency above 0.0001, which covered just over 98% of repertoires. For each V-J combination, a TCR clonal expansion and chaos score was defined as the ratio of F50 clonal expansion to chaos observed in the TCRdist matrix. Features were reduced by Welch's t-statistics and random forest to roughly 14 V-J combinations, which fed a naive Bayes classifier. Thyroid-blood repertoire similarity was quantified with the Morisita-Horn index. The public reads were run again by TCRdb, first through fastp at Q25 and then through MiXCR, and only productive beta chains were kept. A single entry per CDR3 protein holds the most common genes and DNA from its merged rows. These V and J calls originate from TCRdb's pipeline instead of the authors' own analysis. This sample has 200,000 to 250,000 distinct CDR3 sequences in its table, and roughly 21% of those were observed once. The ten biggest clones cover under 55% of the sample.

At least ten counts were recorded for this clonotype. The antigen it recognizes is unknown. No base quality values were provided; no much bigger clone lies one nucleotide off. Study-wide conclusions, independent of this receptor: In validation, the model predicted ophthalmopathy progression with about 71% sensitivity and around 72% specificity; some 13 predicted patients were CT-confirmed with GO in a median of around 6 months. Among expanded thyroid clonotypes with frequency above 0.001, most also showed up in blood, which suggests that blood repertoires may reflect the thyroid immune response. Sample size was not statistically predetermined, and group allocation was not concealed from the investigators. Ophthalmopathy was separated from stable hyperthyroidism by the 13-signature model with roughly 90% sensitivity and less than 82% specificity in cross-validation and with 80%/75% in the test set.

Ophthalmopathy patients were characterized by moderately to severely active disease, a Clinical Activity Score of at least 3, a NOSPECS grade of at least 4, and a disease duration under 3 months. Anyone with other autoimmune diseases, uncontrolled infections, pregnancy or lactation was excluded from the study. Diagnosis was based on clinical symptoms, serum thyroxine, TRAb, thyroid ultrasound and orbital computed tomography. PBMCs were isolated from about 10 ml of fresh peripheral blood by Ficoll-Paque density gradient centrifugation. Total RNA was extracted with Trizol reagent and quality-checked on an Agilent 2100 Bioanalyzer.

The source material was peripheral blood. This receptor was identified in a woman aged 45-59 years with Graves' ophthalmopathy. Donor details come from another sample of the same person, matched by shared clones. The receptor chain draws on TRBV19 and TRBJ2-7; the central 7 bases match TRBD2. The bases are TGTGCCAGTAGTATATCAGCGGGGTTCTCCTACGAGCAGTACTTC. Its protein product is CASSISAGFSYEQYF.